Listed here are 18 T cell receptor beta chains from one sample, sequenced in a study of cytomegalovirus exposure and HLA in healthy donors. Both 60 Vbeta primers and 13 Jbeta primers went into the PCR. The data were produced by immunoSEQ multiplex PCR, yet TCRdb's version contains in-frame clones alone and is incomplete. The sample holds over 50,000 clones, almost 70% seen once. The sample consisted of PBMCs. All receptors derive from a man aged 35 to 55 in good health and CMV-seropositive.

On this clone itself: The same CDR3 arises from other DNA sequences in this sample as well. The rearrangement joins TRBV5-1 to TRBJ2-5, with D possibly matching TRBD1 (6 bases). There are 15 residues in the CDR3. Germline assignment: CDR1 SGHRS and CDR2 YFSETQ. V was clipped by 0 bases and J by 1 base, with 10 bases between them. In DNA, the CDR3 is TGCGCCAGCAGCTTGGGACAGGCTACCCAAGAGACCCAGTACTTC. Protein sequence: CASSLGQATQETQYF.

This rearrangement joins TRBV7-8 to TRBJ2-1; TRBD2 matches at 8 bases. This CDR3 region has 15 residues. Germline CDR1 is SGHVS and CDR2 is FQNEAQ. The ends lost 1 base at V and 3 bases at J; junction bases unmatched: 2. Here the CDR3 reads CASSLGGTSYNEQFF. The CDR3 coding sequence is TGTGCCAGCAGCTTAGGAGGGACTAGCTACAATGAGCAGTTCTTC.

The rearrangement uses TRBV18 and TRBJ1-3, with D hard to call. Trimming took 4 bases from V and 0 from J, leaving 16 bases between them. The germline V gene encodes CDR1 KGHSH and CDR2 LQKENI. The CDR3 has 17 amino acids. CDR3 protein: CASSQTGVKLSGNTIYF. CDR3 coding DNA: TGTGCCAGCTCACAAACCGGGGTGAAGCTCTCTGGAAACACCATATATTTT.

The J gene is TRBJ1-6, the V gene TRBV15; D unresolved. This CDR3 comprises 14 residues. Per germline, CDR1 LNHNV and CDR2 YYDKDF (reference sequence). V gave up 3 bases and J gave up 4 bases, with 7 bases separating them. The CDR3 sequence is CATSRESYNSPLHF. CDR3 coding DNA: TGTGCCACCAGCAGGGAGAGTTATAATTCACCCCTCCACTTT.

The chain combines TRBV27 with TRBJ2-3, with 10 nucleotides matching TRBD2. Germline values: CDR1 MNHEY, CDR2 SMNVEV (reference sequence). The CDR3 loop spans 16 amino acids. The trim removed 4 bases at V and 4 bases at J, leaving 8 bases unmatched. In DNA form, the CDR3 reads TGTGCCAGCAGTTCCCGTAGGCTAGCGGGAGCAGATACGCAGTATTTT. It encodes CASSSRRLAGADTQYF.

The CDR3 is CASSERHGEVEQYF. DNA for the CDR3: TGTGCCAGCAGTGAACGGCATGGAGAGGTCGAGCAGTACTTC. The J gene is TRBJ2-7, the V gene TRBV25-1; D gene unclear. The V gene's germline CDR1 is MGHDK and CDR2 SYGVNS. This CDR3 has 14 residues. V was trimmed by 2 bases and J by 6 bases, leaving 14 bases between them.

The chain recombines TRBV10-3 with TRBJ2-7; tentative D call: TRBD1 (6 bases). The CDR3 covers 15 residues. The V gene's germline CDR1 is ENHRY and CDR2 SYGVKD. The V end lost 3 bases, the J end lost 0 bases, and 12 bases lay between the germline ends. The CDR3 region has the DNA TGTGCCATCAGTGATGGGGGCTTCTTCTCCTACGAGCAGTACTTC. Translation gives CAISDGGFFSYEQYF.

The rearrangement uses TRBV2 and TRBJ2-3; D is undetermined. Germline lookup yields CDR1 SNHLY and CDR2 FYNNEI. V lost 8 bases, J lost 0 bases, and 6 bases lay in between. This CDR3 is 12 amino acids long. This chain's CDR3 is CASLGSTDTQYF. In nucleotides, the CDR3 is TGTGCCAGCCTCGGGAGCACAGATACGCAGTATTTT.

This clone was observed a handful of times. This sequence joins TRBV2 and TRBJ1-2; the D gene is possibly TRBD1 (6 bases). The CDR3 has 13 residues. CDR1 is SNHLY and CDR2 is FYNNEI in the germline V gene. V lost 6 bases and J 4 bases, leaving 12 bases between the germline ends. The chain's CDR3 is CASRTDSSYGYTF. The CDR3 DNA reads as TGTGCCAGCAGGACGGACAGCTCCTATGGCTACACCTTC. Variable domain in full (rest from reference TRBV2 and TRBJ1-2): EPEVTQTPSHQVTQMGQEVILRCVPISNHLYFYWYRQILGQKVEFLVSFYNNEISEKSEIFDDQFSVERPDGSNFTLKIRSTKLEDSAMYFCASRTDSSYGYTFGSGTRLTVV.

The chain has TRBV29-1 and TRBJ1-2, with 7 bases fitting TRBD1. The germline V gene has CDR1 SQVTM and CDR2 ANQGSEA. J gave up 0 bases and V 4 bases, and 2 bases lay outside the gene matches. This CDR3 has 13 residues. The CDR3 sequence: CSVGTGANYGYTF. CDR3 nucleotides: TGCAGCGTTGGGACAGGAGCTAACTATGGCTACACCTTC.

V gene TRBV27 combines with J gene TRBJ2-5, with 7 bases aligning to TRBD1. With the DNA end fitting TRBJ2-7 better, the J assignment may be wrong. CDR1 MNHEY and CDR2 SMNVEV come from the germline V gene (reference sequence). CDR3 size: 14 residues. The CDR3 DNA reads as TGTGCCAGCAGTTCGGTCGACAGGGCCTACGAGCAGTACTTC. Amino acid sequence: CASSSVDRAYEQYF.

This chain uses TRBV6-6 with TRBJ1-1; the match to TRBD1 covers 11 bases. V lost 7 bases to trimming and J lost 1 base; unmatched junction nucleotides: 8. The CDR3 runs to 16 residues. CDR1 MNHNY and CDR2 SVGAGI come from the germline V gene (reference sequence). CDR3: CASIQDRGRRNTEAFF. In DNA form, the CDR3 reads TGTGCCAGCATTCAGGACAGGGGGCGACGGAACACTGAAGCTTTCTTT.

This clone was counted between two and nine times. The V and J genes are TRBV25-1 and TRBJ2-7; 7 nucleotides match TRBD1. The length of the CDR3 is 14 residues. Germline V gene data show CDR1 as MGHDK and CDR2 as SYGVNS. With V trimmed by 4 bases and J by 5 bases, 8 bases remained unmatched. CDR3 coding DNA: TGTGCCAGCAGTGCATCTTACAGGGGTGACGAGCAGTACTTC. Translation gives CASSASYRGDEQYF.

This clone was recorded only once. The sample carries other DNA sequences with the same CDR3. The chain combines TRBV5-1 with TRBJ2-1, with 16 bases aligning to TRBD2. Trimming removed 1 base from V and 12 bases from J; junction bases left unmatched: 10. Germline-derived CDR1 and CDR2 are SGHRS and YFSETQ. The CDR3 consists of 17 residues. CDR3: CASSLRSGTSGRGVQFF. The CDR3, as DNA: TGCGCCAGCAGCTTGCGCTCCGGGACTAGCGGGAGGGGGGTGCAGTTCTTC.

The rearrangement links TRBV27 to TRBJ1-5, with TRBD1 matching 7 bases. This CDR3 comprises 17 residues. The J segment lost 1 base and the V segment lost 5 bases, leaving 11 bases of the junction unmatched. Germline-derived CDR1 and CDR2 are MNHEY and SMNVEV (reference sequence). CDR3 sequence (DNA): TGTGCCAGCAGTAACCAATGGACAGGCCGGAGCAATCAGCCCCAGCATTTT. The encoded protein is CASSNQWTGRSNQPQHF.

The CDR3 spells CASSDQSGRAAGELFF. CDR3 nucleotide sequence: TGCGCCAGCAGTGATCAAAGCGGGAGGGCCGCGGGGGAGCTGTTTTTT. V and J are TRBV10-1 and TRBJ2-2; 10 positions match TRBD2. With V trimmed by 3 bases and J by 8 bases, 9 bases remained unmatched. Germline V CDR1 and CDR2: WNHNN, SYGVQD (reference sequence). This CDR3 spans 16 amino acids.

The V call is TRBV18, the J call TRBJ2-7; D perhaps matches TRBD1 (6 bases). V lost 1 base, J lost 0 bases, and 13 bases lay in between. Germline V gene sequence: CDR1 KGHSH, CDR2 LQKENI. This CDR3 has 16 amino acids. The CDR3, as DNA: TGTGCCAGCTCACCACGGACAGACTTGAGCTCCTACGAGCAGTACTTC. Translated: CASSPRTDLSSYEQYF.

The rearrangement joins TRBV7-9 to TRBJ2-3; 9 bases map to TRBD1. V shed 4 bases, J shed 3 bases, and the junction held 5 bases outside the gene matches. The CDR3 covers 15 residues. Germline-derived CDR1 and CDR2 are SEHNR and FQNEAQ (reference sequence). CDR3 sequence (DNA): TGTGCCAGCAGCTCCGGGACAGGGCAAACAGATACGCAGTATTTT. The encoded protein is CASSSGTGQTDTQYF. Supplemented by reference TRBV7-9 and TRBJ2-3, the full variable domain reads DTGVSQNPRHKITKRGQNVTFRCDPISEHNRLYWYRQTLGQGPEFLTYFQNEAQLEKSRLLSDRFSAERPKGSFSTLEIQRTEQGDSAMYLCASSSGTGQTDTQYFGPGTRLTVL.